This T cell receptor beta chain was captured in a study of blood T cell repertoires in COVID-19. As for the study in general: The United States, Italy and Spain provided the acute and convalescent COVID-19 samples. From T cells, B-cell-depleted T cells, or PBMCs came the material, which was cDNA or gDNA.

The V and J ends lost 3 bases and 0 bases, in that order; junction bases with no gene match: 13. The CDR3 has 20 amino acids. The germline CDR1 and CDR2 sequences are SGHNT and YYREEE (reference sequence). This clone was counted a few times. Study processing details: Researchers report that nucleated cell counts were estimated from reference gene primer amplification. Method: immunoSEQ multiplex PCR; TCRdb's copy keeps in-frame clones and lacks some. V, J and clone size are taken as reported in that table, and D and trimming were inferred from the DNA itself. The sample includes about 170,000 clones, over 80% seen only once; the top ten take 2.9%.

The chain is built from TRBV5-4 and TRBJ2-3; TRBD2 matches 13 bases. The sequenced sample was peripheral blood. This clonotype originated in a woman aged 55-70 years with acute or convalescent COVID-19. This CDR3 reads CASSSNYWTSGGSSTDTQYF. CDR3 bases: TGTGCCAGCAGCTCCAATTACTGGACTAGCGGGGGTTCTAGCACAGATACGCAGTATTTT.